The T cell receptor (beta chain) described here comes from a study of CD8 T cells in Susac syndrome (dated by TCRdb to between 2017 and 2020). With respect to the entire study: Repertoire sequencing was used to test whether CD8+ T cell activation and differentiation in Susac syndrome was antigen driven. Clonality of the CD8+ T cell repertoire was compared between 11 to 12 healthy donors, approximately 14 Susac syndrome patients and some 15 multiple sclerosis patients.

Study-level results and caveats: The number of individuals in the TCR sequencing and HLA analysis was acknowledged as relatively small.

RNA was extracted with the RNeasy kit and about 0.45 to 1 ug was reverse transcribed using random hexamers. The immunoSEQ multiplex PCR assay, which covers 54 Vbeta and 13 Jbeta segments, was used to amplify TCR beta CDR3 regions. PCR amplification bias was corrected using a synthetic template baseline for primer optimization and computational correction. As for how the authors treated the data: Reads were annotated to V, D and J genes per IMGT and analyzed with immunoSEQ Analyzer, keeping only productive sequences. Clonality was computed as one minus Shannon entropy normalized by log2 of the number of productive unique sequences. For each patient and control, public and private clones were evaluated within the 100 most prevalent clones. Clones were defined as Susac-specific when absent from the healthy and MS cohorts, from approximately 970 published viral clones and from other ImmuneACCESS disease sequences. TCRdb reprocessing: public reads trimmed at Q25 with fastp, clones called with MiXCR, in-frame beta chains kept. Each CDR3 protein appears once, grouped with its most common genes and DNA. These V and J calls rely on TCRdb rather than the paper's analysis. The sample table shows about 300,000 distinct CDR3 sequences, and 89% are seen once. The ten largest clones take up less than 0.2% of the sample.

Peripheral blood CD8+ and CD4+ T cells from healthy donors, Susac syndrome patients and multiple sclerosis patients were profiled by high-throughput TCR beta sequencing. The multiple sclerosis controls were treatment-naive patients whose relapsing-remitting disease, either stable or active, fulfilled the revised McDonald criteria. CD8+ TEMRA cells were enriched by FACS, while bulk CD8+ and CD4+ T cells were purified by magnetic negative isolation. Blood was drawn into EDTA tubes, processed within 24 hours, and PBMCs were isolated by density gradient centrifugation. PBMCs destined for TCR sequencing were cryopreserved in liquid nitrogen and later thawed in a 37 °C water bath. The sorted or isolated CD4+, CD8+ and CD8+ TEMRA cells had a purity of 90% or higher. Looking up the germline V gene (reference sequence) yields CDR1 MNHEY and CDR2 SMNVEV. V is reduced by 10 bases and J by 2 bases, leaving a spacing of 7 bases between them. Counted from cysteine to phenylalanine, this CDR3 has 11 amino acids. The DNA shown is the 33-base CDR3, in frame from base 1.

A remark on this clonotype: This clone's antigen is unknown. Per-base quality was not reported, and no clone a single base away is much larger than it.

This clonotype was sampled from a human donor with multiple sclerosis. The rearranged chain carries TRBV27 and TRBJ2-3; the D segment cannot be called with confidence. Sequenced sample: CD8+ T cells from PBMCs. Here the CDR3 is given as CANPVTDTQYF. The DNA is as follows: TGTGCCAACCCAGTCACAGATACGCAGTATTTT.